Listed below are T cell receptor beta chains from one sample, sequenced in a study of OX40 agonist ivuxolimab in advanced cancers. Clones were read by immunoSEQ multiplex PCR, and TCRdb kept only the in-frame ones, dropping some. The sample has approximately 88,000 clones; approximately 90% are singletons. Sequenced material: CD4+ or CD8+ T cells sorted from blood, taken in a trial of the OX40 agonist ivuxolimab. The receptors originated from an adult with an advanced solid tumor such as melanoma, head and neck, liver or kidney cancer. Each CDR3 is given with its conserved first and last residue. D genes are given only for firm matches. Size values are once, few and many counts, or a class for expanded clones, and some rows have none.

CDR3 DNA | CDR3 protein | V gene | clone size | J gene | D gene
TGTGCCAGCAGCCAGCTGGGGGGTGGGGAGGAGACCCAGTACTTC | CASSQLGGGEETQYF | TRBV5-6 | - | TRBJ2-5 | -
TGTGCCAGCAGCCCCCGCGTGGGGGGGACTAACTATGGCTACACCTTC | CASSPRVGGTNYGYTF | TRBV7-2 | - | TRBJ1-2 | -
TGTGCCAGCAGTTACTCGGGACAGGGATTCACCGGGGAGCTGTTTTTT | CASSYSGQGFTGELFF | TRBV6-5 | - | TRBJ2-2 | TRBD1
TGTGCCATCGCCCGGGGACAGTTAACCCCTGGAAACACCATATATTTT | CAIARGQLTPGNTIYF | TRBV10-3 | few | TRBJ1-3 | TRBD1
TGTGCCTGGCGACCAGCGGGGGGCCGGGATGAGCAGTTCTTC | CAWRPAGGRDEQFF | TRBV30 | - | TRBJ2-1 | TRBD2
TGTGCCAGTAGTATAGCCGGGGCGGCGGGGTTGAGCTCCTATAATTCACCCCTCCACTTT | CASSIAGAAGLSSYNSPLHF | TRBV19 | - | TRBJ1-6 | -
TGTGCCAGCAGCTTAGGCACCACAGGGGGTGAAGGCGAGCAGTACTTC | CASSLGTTGGEGEQYF | TRBV11-2 | once | TRBJ2-7 | TRBD1
TGCGCCAGCAGCCAAGATCCGAGTGGACTAGATAGAGACGAGCAGTACTTC | CASSQDPSGLDRDEQYF | TRBV4-3 | once | TRBJ2-7 | TRBD2
TGTGCCAGCAGCCTCCAGCCGAGGACTAGCGGCTACGAGCAGTACTTC | CASSLQPRTSGYEQYF | TRBV11-2 | - | TRBJ2-7 | TRBD2
TGTGCCAGCAGTTTCAGGGGCATGAACACTGAAGCTTTCTTT | CASSFRGMNTEAFF | TRBV27 | once | TRBJ1-1 | -
TGTGCCAGTAGTATAGTCCCCAATAGCAATCAGCCCCAGCATTTT | CASSIVPNSNQPQHF | TRBV19 | once | TRBJ1-5 | -
TGTGCCAGCAGCCAAGATAACAGGGCCTATGGCTACACCTTC | CASSQDNRAYGYTF | TRBV14 | - | TRBJ1-2 | -
TGTGCCAGCAGCGGCGGGACAGGGCGTCTTGAAGCTTTCTTT | CASSGGTGRLEAFF | TRBV5-6 | - | TRBJ1-1 | TRBD1
TGTGCTAGTGGTTTCACAGATACGCAGTATTTT | CASGFTDTQYF | TRBV12-5 | - | TRBJ2-3 | -
TGCAGCGTTAGGACAGGGCTCTCCTCCTACGAGCAGTACTTC | CSVRTGLSSYEQYF | TRBV29-1 | - | TRBJ2-7 | TRBD1
TGTGCCATCAAGACGGGGGCCAACCAAGAGACCCAGTACTTC | CAIKTGANQETQYF | TRBV10-3 | - | TRBJ2-5 | -
TGTGCCAGCACCATTACAGGGGAGGGGGGCGACACTGAAGCTTTCTTT | CASTITGEGGDTEAFF | TRBV5-6 | - | TRBJ1-1 | TRBD1
TGTGCCAGCAGGACAGGGCGTAATGATAATTCACCCCTCCACTTT | CASRTGRNDNSPLHF | TRBV6-5 | - | TRBJ1-6 | TRBD1
TGCGCCAGCAGCCTGGTCGGTCAGGGAGCCGGAAACACCATATATTTT | CASSLVGQGAGNTIYF | TRBV4-1 | - | TRBJ1-3 | -
TGTGCCAGCAGTTACTCGATAGGTGGTCCGGATACGCAGTATTTT | CASSYSIGGPDTQYF | TRBV6-5 | - | TRBJ2-3 | -
TGTGCCAGTAGTGTTTTTGGCGGGGGAGTTCTATACAATGAGCAGTTCTTC | CASSVFGGGVLYNEQFF | TRBV19 | - | TRBJ2-1 | TRBD2
TGTGCCAGCAGCCAACGGGGGGGGTTTGGCAATCAGCCCCAGCATTTT | CASSQRGGFGNQPQHF | TRBV28 | - | TRBJ1-5 | -
TGTGCCAGCAGCCCAGGGGGGGGCGAAAAACTGTTTTTT | CASSPGGGEKLFF | TRBV9 | - | TRBJ1-4 | TRBD1
TGTGCCATCAGTTCCGGGGGGGGGCCTGAAGCTTTCTTT | CAISSGGGPEAFF | TRBV10-3 | once | TRBJ1-1 | -
TGTGCCAGCAGCCAAGAATTCGGACAGGGTCAACTTCAGCCCCAGCATTTT | CASSQEFGQGQLQPQHF | TRBV4-2 | once | TRBJ1-5 | TRBD1
TGCGCCAGCAGCTTGGGCCCGGGGGGCTCTGGAAACACCATATATTTT | CASSLGPGGSGNTIYF | TRBV5-1 | - | TRBJ1-3 | -
TGTGCCAGCAACCCGGACGGCTTCAATCAGCCCCAGCATTTT | CASNPDGFNQPQHF | TRBV6-6 | - | TRBJ1-5 | -
TGTGCCAGCAGGGCCAGCGCCGGGGAAGGATCCTACGAGCAGTACTTC | CASRASAGEGSYEQYF | TRBV9 | - | TRBJ2-7 | -
TGTGCCAGTAGTAGGGAGGCTAGCGGGGATGTTGAGCAGTTCTTC | CASSREASGDVEQFF | TRBV19 | - | TRBJ2-1 | TRBD2
TGTGCCAGCTCACCTCCCCCATCAGGCGGCGTAAACACCGGGGAGCTGTTTTTT | CASSPPPSGGVNTGELFF | TRBV18 | - | TRBJ2-2 | -
TGTGCCAGCAGCATGGGACAGGGCGGCTACACCTTC | CASSMGQGGYTF | TRBV7-2 | - | TRBJ1-2 | TRBD1
TGTGCCAGCAGTTCCGGGACTAGCGGGGGGCGGGGCACAGATACGCAGTATTTT | CASSSGTSGGRGTDTQYF | TRBV6-4 | - | TRBJ2-3 | TRBD2
TGTGCCAGCACCCCCCAGAGTCACTACACCTTC | CASTPQSHYTF | TRBV7-2 | - | TRBJ1-2 | -
TGTGCCATCAGTGAGCTTGGCTCCTACGAGCAGTACTTC | CAISELGSYEQYF | TRBV10-3 | - | TRBJ2-7 | -
TGTGCCAGCAGTCCGGCAGAATACGAGCAGTACTTC | CASSPAEYEQYF | TRBV2 | - | TRBJ2-7 | -
TGTGCCAGCAGTGAAGTAGTCGGATACTACGAGCAGTACTTC | CASSEVVGYYEQYF | TRBV6-1 | - | TRBJ2-7 | -
TGTGCCAGCAGCTTAGGTGTAAGGGGTTCAGGGGGAGATACGCAGTATTTT | CASSLGVRGSGGDTQYF | TRBV5-6 | once | TRBJ2-3 | TRBD1
TGTGCCAGCAGCTTTATCACAGATACGCAGTATTTT | CASSFITDTQYF | TRBV11-2 | - | TRBJ2-3 | -
TGTGCCAGCAGCTTGGCGGCGGGGGCAAACACTGAAGCTTTCTTT | CASSLAAGANTEAFF | TRBV5-8 | - | TRBJ1-1 | -
TGCGCCAGCAGCCTCGGAGAGAACTATGGCTACACCTTC | CASSLGENYGYTF | TRBV5-1 | - | TRBJ1-2 | -
TGCAGCGTTGTGCAGGGCCTGAACACTGAAGCTTTCTTT | CSVVQGLNTEAFF | TRBV29-1 | once | TRBJ1-1 | -
TGTGCCAGCAGCCCGGGACTAGCGGGGTCCGGGGAGCTGTTTTTT | CASSPGLAGSGELFF | TRBV7-6 | once | TRBJ2-2 | TRBD2
TGTGCCAGCAGCCTCACGAAGGGGAACACTGAAGCTTTCTTT | CASSLTKGNTEAFF | TRBV7-9 | - | TRBJ1-1 | -
TGTGCTAGTGGTTTGGGTACTGAAGCTTTCTTT | CASGLGTEAFF | TRBV12-5 | few | TRBJ1-1 | -
TGCGCCAGCAGCCAAGATACCACCCGGGACAGAGTCTATGGCTACACCTTC | CASSQDTTRDRVYGYTF | TRBV4-3 | - | TRBJ1-2 | TRBD1
TGTGCCAGCAGCCAGTTGGGAACGCGGGGGCTCACAGATACGCAGTATTTT | CASSQLGTRGLTDTQYF | TRBV4-2 | - | TRBJ2-3 | -
TGTGCCAGCAGCCCCGACAGGGGCAATCAGCCCCAGCATTTT | CASSPDRGNQPQHF | TRBV6-6 | - | TRBJ1-5 | TRBD1
TGTGCCAGCAGGACACCGATCGACAGCGCGGCTAACTATGGCTACACCTTC | CASRTPIDSAANYGYTF | TRBV25-1 | - | TRBJ1-2 | -
TGTGCCAGCAGCAGAGGAGGGGACAGGGGGCGAGGCTACACCTTC | CASSRGGDRGRGYTF | TRBV7-2 | once | TRBJ1-2 | TRBD1
TGCAGCGCATGGGGGGGGCGTGAGCAGTACTTC | CSAWGGREQYF | TRBV29-1 | once | TRBJ2-7 | -
TGTGCCAGTAGTATATCCCTATACCGCCGGTTGGAGCCCCAGCATTTT | CASSISLYRRLEPQHF | TRBV19 | - | TRBJ1-5 | -
TGTGCCAGCAGTGAGACGGGGCAGGGGTACTATGGCTACACCTTC | CASSETGQGYYGYTF | TRBV6-4 | - | TRBJ1-2 | -
TGTGCCAGTTCCCAGGATACAGGGTACACCGGGGAGCTGTTTTTT | CASSQDTGYTGELFF | TRBV19 | - | TRBJ2-2 | -
TGTGCCAGCAGCCAAGTCCCGCGGCGGCAGTACTTC | CASSQVPRRQYF | TRBV14 | once | TRBJ2-7 | -
TGTGCCAGCAGCCCCCGGCGCTCCTTCCAAGAGACCCAGTACTTC | CASSPRRSFQETQYF | TRBV11-2 | - | TRBJ2-5 | -